One sample yielded the 8 T cell receptor beta chains listed below, sequenced in a study of T cell responses to AZD1222 COVID-19 vaccine. The repertoire was sequenced with immunoSEQ multiplex PCR; TCRdb's copy has only in-frame clones and lacks some. The profile shows 90,000 to 120,000 clones, under 95% of them singletons. This sample comprised peripheral blood, obtained 28 days after the second AZD1222 dose. The receptors were sampled from an adult who received the AZD1222 COVID-19 vaccine.

This clone has a handful of counts. This chain joins TRBV7-9 and TRBJ2-2; no clear D. Germline loops: CDR1 SEHNR, CDR2 FQNEAQ (reference sequence). The CDR3 is 13 residues long. V shed 8 bases and J shed 1 base, with 8 bases lying between them. The CDR3 bases are TGTGCCAGCTACGAGAGGAACACCGGGGAGCTGTTTTTT. Translated, it gives CASYERNTGELFF.

Details on this clone: Within the sample, other DNA sequences also encode this same CDR3. J is TRBJ2-7 and V is TRBV4-3; 12 bases align to TRBD2. Germline V gives CDR1 LGHNA, CDR2 YSLEER. V dropped 4 bases and J dropped 0; count of bases not matched to a gene: 7. This CDR3 spans 17 amino acids. This CDR3 is CASSLGTSGLSSYEQYF. In nucleotides, the CDR3 is TGCGCCAGCAGCCTAGGGACTAGCGGGTTGAGCTCCTACGAGCAGTACTTC.

The J gene is TRBJ2-4, the V gene TRBV19; the D gene is possibly TRBD1 (5 bases). Trimming removed 8 bases at V and 2 bases at J, with 7 bases between. Germline V gene lookup returns CDR1 LNHDA and CDR2 SQIVND (reference sequence). The CDR3 extends over 12 amino acids. The CDR3 spells CASAGSKNIQYF. CDR3 DNA sequence: TGTGCCAGTGCAGGGTCCAAAAACATTCAGTACTTC.

The chain links TRBV5-8 to TRBJ1-2; 10 bases fit TRBD1. With 3 bases clipped from V and 4 bases from J, the junction kept 6 bases outside the gene matches. Germline V CDR1 and CDR2: SGHTS, YDEGEE. This CDR3 has 15 residues. CDR3 sequence reads: CASSYPDRGPYGYTF. CDR3 sequence (DNA): TGTGCCAGCAGCTACCCCGACAGGGGGCCCTATGGCTACACCTTC.

The V call is TRBV6-2 or TRBV6-3, the J call TRBJ2-3; D is undetermined. Germline-derived CDR1 and CDR2 are MNHEY and SVGEGT. The V gene lost 3 bases and the J gene lost 3 bases, with 10 bases spanning the gap. The CDR3 spans 14 residues. The CDR3 here is CASSYGNPTDTQYF. CDR3 nucleotide sequence: TGTGCCAGCAGTTATGGCAATCCAACAGATACGCAGTATTTT.

The chain links TRBV2 to TRBJ1-5, with D possibly TRBD1 on 6 matching bases. The CDR3 has 14 residues. Germline CDR1 reads SNHLY; CDR2 reads FYNNEI. V lost 5 bases and J lost 1, with 9 bases in between. Here the CDR3 DNA reads TGTGCCAGCAGTTTACAGGGCAGCAATCAGCCCCAGCATTTT. It translates to CASSLQGSNQPQHF. The variable domain in full, with the rest retrieved from reference TRBV2 and TRBJ1-5, is EPEVTQTPSHQVTQMGQEVILRCVPISNHLYFYWYRQILGQKVEFLVSFYNNEISEKSEIFDDQFSVERPDGSNFTLKIRSTKLEDSAMYFCASSLQGSNQPQHFGDGTRLSIL.

The chain uses TRBV24-1 and TRBJ2-2, with TRBD2 identical over 12 bases. V lost 4 bases, J lost 6 bases, and 8 bases stayed unmatched. From germline, CDR1 is KGHDR and CDR2 SFDVKD. The CDR3 extends over 17 amino acids. Written as DNA, the CDR3 is TGTGCCACCAGTGACTACCGACTAGCGGGGGTGGCCGGGGAGCTGTTTTTT. It yields the protein CATSDYRLAGVAGELFF.

The chain is built from TRBV27 and TRBJ2-7, with D possibly being TRBD2 (6 bases). The V end lost 3 bases, the J end lost 6 bases, and 15 bases lay between the germline ends. Germline V gene data show CDR1 as MNHEY and CDR2 as SMNVEV (reference sequence). The CDR3 contains 14 residues. CDR3 loop: CASSFFGGELEQYF. The CDR3 bases are TGTGCCAGCAGTTTCTTCGGGGGTGAACTCGAGCAGTACTTC.